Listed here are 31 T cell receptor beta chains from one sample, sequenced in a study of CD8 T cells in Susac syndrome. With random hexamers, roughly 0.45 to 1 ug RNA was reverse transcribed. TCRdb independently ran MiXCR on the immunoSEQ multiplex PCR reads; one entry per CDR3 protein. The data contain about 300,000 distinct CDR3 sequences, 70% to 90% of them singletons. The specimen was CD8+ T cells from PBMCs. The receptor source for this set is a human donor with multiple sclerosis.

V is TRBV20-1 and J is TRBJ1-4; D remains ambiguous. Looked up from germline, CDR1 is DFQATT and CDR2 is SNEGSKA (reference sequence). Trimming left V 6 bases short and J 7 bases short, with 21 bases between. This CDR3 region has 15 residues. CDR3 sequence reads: CSAASSQWGGEKLFF. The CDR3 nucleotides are TGCAGTGCCGCATCATCACAGTGGGGTGGTGAAAAACTGTTTTTT.

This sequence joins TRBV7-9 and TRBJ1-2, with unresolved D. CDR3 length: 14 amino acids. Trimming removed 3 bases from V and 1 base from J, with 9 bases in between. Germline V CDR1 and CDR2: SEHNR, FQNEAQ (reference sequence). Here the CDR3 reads CASSFPADNYGYTF. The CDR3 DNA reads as TGTGCCAGCAGCTTCCCTGCGGATAACTATGGCTACACCTTC.

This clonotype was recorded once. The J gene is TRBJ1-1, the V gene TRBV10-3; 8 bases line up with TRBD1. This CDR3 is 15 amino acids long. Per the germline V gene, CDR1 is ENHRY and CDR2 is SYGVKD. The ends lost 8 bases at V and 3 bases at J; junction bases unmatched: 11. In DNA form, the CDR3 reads TGTGCCATCCAGCTACGACAGGGGAAGGACACTGAAGCTTTCTTT. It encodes CAIQLRQGKDTEAFF.

CDR3 bases: TGTGCCAGCAGTTTGAGAACTCCGGAGCAGTTCTTC. Translation: CASSLRTPEQFF. This chain uses TRBV12-3 or TRBV12-4 with TRBJ2-1, with D unresolved. Trimming removed 3 bases from V and 10 bases from J, with 10 bases in between. The CDR3 is made up of 12 amino acids.

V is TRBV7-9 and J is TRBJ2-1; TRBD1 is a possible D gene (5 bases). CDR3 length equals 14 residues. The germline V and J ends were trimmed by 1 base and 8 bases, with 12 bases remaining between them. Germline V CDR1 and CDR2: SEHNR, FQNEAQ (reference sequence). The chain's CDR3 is CASSLGPRVDEQFF. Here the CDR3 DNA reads TGTGCCAGCAGCTTAGGGCCCAGGGTCGATGAGCAGTTCTTC.

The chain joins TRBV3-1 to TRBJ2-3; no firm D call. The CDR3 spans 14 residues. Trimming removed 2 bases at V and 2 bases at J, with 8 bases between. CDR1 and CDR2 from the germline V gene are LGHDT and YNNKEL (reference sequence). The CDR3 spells CASSQILFTDTQYF. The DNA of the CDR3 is TGTGCCAGCAGCCAAATTCTTTTCACAGATACGCAGTATTTT.

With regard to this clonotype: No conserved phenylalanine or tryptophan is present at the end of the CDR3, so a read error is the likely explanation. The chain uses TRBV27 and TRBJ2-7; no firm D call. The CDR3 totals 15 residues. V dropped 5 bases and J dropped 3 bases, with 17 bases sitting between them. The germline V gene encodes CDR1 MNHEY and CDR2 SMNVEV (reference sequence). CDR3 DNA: TGTGCCAGCAGTCCAGACCTCGTTAGGTACTACGAGCAGTACCTC. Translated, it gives CASSPDLVRYYEQYL.

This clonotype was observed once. CDR3 sequence (DNA): TGCGCCAGCAGCTTGCGGTCCACCTACGAGCAGTACTTC. Residues: CASSLRSTYEQYF. The chain links TRBV5-1 to TRBJ2-7; unclear D gene. The CDR3 length is 13 residues. The ends were cut back, 1 base at V and 2 bases at J, with 7 bases in the middle. Germline V gives CDR1 SGHRS, CDR2 YFSETQ.

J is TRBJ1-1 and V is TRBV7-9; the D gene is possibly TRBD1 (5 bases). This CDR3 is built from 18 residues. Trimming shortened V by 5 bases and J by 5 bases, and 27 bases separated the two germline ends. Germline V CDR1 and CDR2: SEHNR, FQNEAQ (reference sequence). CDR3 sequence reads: CASSQSSGDQLGTTEAFF. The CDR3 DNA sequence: TGTGCCAGCAGCCAAAGTTCGGGGGATCAACTGGGGACGACTGAAGCTTTCTTT.

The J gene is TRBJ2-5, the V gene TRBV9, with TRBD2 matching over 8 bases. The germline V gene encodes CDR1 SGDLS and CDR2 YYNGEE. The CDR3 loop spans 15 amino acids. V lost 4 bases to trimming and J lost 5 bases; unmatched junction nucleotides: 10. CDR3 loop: CASSTTRGGDETQYF. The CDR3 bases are TGTGCCAGCAGCACCACTCGGGGGGGCGATGAGACCCAGTACTTC.

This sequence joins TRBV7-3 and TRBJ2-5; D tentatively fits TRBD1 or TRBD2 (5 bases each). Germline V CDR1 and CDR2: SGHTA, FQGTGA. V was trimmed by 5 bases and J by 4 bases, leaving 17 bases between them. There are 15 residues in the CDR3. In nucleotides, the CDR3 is TGTGCCAGCAGCCAGGGAGCCCTTTGGGGAGAGACCCAGTACTTC. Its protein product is CASSQGALWGETQYF.

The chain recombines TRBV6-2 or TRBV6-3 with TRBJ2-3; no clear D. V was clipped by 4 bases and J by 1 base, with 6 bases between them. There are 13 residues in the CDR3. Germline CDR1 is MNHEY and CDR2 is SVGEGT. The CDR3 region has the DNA TGTGCCAGCAGTTTGACACGCACAGATACGCAGTATTTT. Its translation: CASSLTRTDTQYF.

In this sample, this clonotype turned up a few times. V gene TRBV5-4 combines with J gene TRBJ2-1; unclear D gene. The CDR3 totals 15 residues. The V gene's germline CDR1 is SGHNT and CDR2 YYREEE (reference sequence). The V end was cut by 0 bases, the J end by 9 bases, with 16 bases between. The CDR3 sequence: CASSLAPERPIEQFF. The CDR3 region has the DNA TGTGCCAGCAGCTTGGCCCCAGAGAGGCCGATTGAGCAGTTCTTC.

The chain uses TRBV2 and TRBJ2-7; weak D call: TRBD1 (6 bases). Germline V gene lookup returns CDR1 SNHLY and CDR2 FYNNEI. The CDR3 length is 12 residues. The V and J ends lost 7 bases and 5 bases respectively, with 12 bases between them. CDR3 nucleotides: TGTGCCAGCACCGCTCACAGGGACGAGCAGTACTTC. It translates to CASTAHRDEQYF.

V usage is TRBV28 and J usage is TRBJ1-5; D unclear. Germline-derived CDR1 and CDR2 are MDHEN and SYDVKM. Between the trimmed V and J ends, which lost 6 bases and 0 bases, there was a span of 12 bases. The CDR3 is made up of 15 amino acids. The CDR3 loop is CASSLDGYSNQPQHF. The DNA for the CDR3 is TGTGCCAGCAGCTTGGACGGATATAGCAATCAGCCCCAGCATTTT. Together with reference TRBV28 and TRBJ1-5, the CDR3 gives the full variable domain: DVKVTQSSRYLVKRTGEKVFLECVQDMDHENMFWYRQDPGLGLRLIYFSYDVKMKEKGDIPEGYSVSREKKERFSLILESASTNQTSMYLCASSLDGYSNQPQHFGDGTRLSIL.

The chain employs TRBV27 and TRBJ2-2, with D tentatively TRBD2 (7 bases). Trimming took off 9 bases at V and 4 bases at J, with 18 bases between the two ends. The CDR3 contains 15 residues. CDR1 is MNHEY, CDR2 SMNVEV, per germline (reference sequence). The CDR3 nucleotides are TGTGCCAGTTTTAAGGGAGGGGGGTCCACCGGGGAGCTGTTTTTT. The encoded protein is CASFKGGGSTGELFF.

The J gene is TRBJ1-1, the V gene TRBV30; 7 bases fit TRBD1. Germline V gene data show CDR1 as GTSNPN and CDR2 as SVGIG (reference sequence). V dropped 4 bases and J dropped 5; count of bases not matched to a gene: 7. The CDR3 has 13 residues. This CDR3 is CAWNPTGRTEAFF. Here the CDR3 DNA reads TGTGCCTGGAACCCGACAGGGAGGACTGAAGCTTTCTTT.

The CDR3 DNA reads as TGTGCCAGCTCCGGTACCGGGACAGGGGAGGCCCAGTACTTC. Translation gives CASSGTGTGEAQYF. The chain joins TRBV27 to TRBJ2-5; 10 bases match TRBD1. Germline trimming cut 8 bases from V and 9 bases from J; bases unmatched to any gene: 12. The germline V gene encodes CDR1 MNHEY and CDR2 SMNVEV (reference sequence). This CDR3 is built from 14 residues.

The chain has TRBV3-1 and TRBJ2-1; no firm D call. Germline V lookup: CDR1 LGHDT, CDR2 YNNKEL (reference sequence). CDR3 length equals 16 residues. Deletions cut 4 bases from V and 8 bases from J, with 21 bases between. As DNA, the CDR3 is TGTGCCAGCAGCCCAAGACCGGGTTCCCTGTCTCATGAGCAGTTCTTC. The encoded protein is CASSPRPGSLSHEQFF.

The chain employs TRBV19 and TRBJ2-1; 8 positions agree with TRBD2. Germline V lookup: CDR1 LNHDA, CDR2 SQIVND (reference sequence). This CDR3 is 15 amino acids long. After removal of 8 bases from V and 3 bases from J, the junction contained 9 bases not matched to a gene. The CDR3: CASRAGTRIYNEQFF. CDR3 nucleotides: TGTGCCAGTCGCGCCGGGACTAGAATCTACAATGAGCAGTTCTTC.

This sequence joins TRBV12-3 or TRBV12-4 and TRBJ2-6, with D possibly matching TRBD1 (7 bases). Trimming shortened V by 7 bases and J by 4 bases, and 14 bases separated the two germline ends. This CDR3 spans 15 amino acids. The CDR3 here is CASTQGGYGANVLTF. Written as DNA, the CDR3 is TGTGCCAGCACCCAGGGGGGTTACGGGGCCAACGTCCTGACTTTC.

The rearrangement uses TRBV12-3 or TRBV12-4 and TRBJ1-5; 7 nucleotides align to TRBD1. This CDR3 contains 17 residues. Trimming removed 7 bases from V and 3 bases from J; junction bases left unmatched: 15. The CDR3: CASTFSTGVYINQPQHF. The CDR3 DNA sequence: TGTGCCAGCACCTTTTCCACAGGGGTGTATATCAATCAGCCCCAGCATTTT.

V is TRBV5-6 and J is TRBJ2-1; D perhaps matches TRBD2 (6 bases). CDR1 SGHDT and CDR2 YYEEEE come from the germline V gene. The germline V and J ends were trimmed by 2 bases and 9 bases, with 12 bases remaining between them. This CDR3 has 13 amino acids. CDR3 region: CASSFGWGVEQFF. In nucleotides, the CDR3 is TGTGCCAGCAGCTTCGGCTGGGGGGTTGAGCAGTTCTTC.

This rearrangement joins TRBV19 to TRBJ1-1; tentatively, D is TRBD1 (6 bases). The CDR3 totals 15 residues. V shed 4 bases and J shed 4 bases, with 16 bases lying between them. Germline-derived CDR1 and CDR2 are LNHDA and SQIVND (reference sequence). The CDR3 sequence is CASSTEQGLGTEAFF. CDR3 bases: TGTGCCAGTAGTACCGAACAGGGTCTCGGCACTGAAGCTTTCTTT.

The CDR3 coding sequence is TGTGCCAGCAGTTGGGGGGGCAGCAATCAGCCCCAGCATTTT. Translated, it gives CASSWGGSNQPQHF. The rearrangement uses TRBV27 and TRBJ1-5; D perhaps matches TRBD1 (6 bases). The CDR3 runs 14 residues. Germline V gene data show CDR1 as MNHEY and CDR2 as SMNVEV (reference sequence). Trimming stripped 4 bases from V and 1 base from J, with 8 bases between.

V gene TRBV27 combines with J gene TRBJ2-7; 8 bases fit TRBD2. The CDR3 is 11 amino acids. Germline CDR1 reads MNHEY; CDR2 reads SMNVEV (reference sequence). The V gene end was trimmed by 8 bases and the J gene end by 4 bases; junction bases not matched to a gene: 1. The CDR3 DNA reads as TGTGCCAGCCGGGAGGGTTACGAGCAGTACTTC. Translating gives CASREGYEQYF.

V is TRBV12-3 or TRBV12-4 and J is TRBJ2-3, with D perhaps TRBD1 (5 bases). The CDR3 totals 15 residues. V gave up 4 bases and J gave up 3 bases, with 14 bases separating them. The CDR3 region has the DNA TGTGCCAGCAGTTCAGTCCAGACAGCAACAGATACGCAGTATTTT. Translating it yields CASSSVQTATDTQYF.

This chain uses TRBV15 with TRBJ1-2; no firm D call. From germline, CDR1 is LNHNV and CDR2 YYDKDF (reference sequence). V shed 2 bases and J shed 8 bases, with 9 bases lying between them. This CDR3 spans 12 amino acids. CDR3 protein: CATSRNSIGYTF. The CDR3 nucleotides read TGTGCCACCAGCAGAAACTCGATCGGCTACACCTTC. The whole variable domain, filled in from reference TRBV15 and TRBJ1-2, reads DAMVIQNPRYQVTQFGKPVTLSCSQTLNHNVMYWYQQKSSQAPKLLFHYYDKDFNNEADTPDNFQSRRPNTSFCFLDIRSPGLGDTAMYLCATSRNSIGYTFGSGTRLTVV.

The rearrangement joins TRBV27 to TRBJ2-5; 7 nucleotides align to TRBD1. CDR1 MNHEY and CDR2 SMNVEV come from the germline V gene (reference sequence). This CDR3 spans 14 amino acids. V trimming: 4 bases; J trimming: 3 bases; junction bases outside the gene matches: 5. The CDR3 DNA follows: TGTGCCAGCAGTTCATTAGGGACAGAAGAGACCCAGTACTTC. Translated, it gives CASSSLGTEETQYF.

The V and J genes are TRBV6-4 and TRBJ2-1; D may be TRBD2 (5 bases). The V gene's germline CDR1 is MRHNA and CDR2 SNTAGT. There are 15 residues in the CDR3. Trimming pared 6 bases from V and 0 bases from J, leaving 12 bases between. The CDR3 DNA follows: TGTGCCAGCAGCCTGGAGGCCCTCTCCTACAATGAGCAGTTCTTC. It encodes CASSLEALSYNEQFF.

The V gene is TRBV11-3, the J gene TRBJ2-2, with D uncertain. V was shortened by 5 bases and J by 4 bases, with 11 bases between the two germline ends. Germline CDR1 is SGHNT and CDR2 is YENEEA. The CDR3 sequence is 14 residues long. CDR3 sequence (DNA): TGTGCCAGCAGCCGGGCCTTTGGCACCGGGGAGCTGTTTTTT. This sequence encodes CASSRAFGTGELFF.